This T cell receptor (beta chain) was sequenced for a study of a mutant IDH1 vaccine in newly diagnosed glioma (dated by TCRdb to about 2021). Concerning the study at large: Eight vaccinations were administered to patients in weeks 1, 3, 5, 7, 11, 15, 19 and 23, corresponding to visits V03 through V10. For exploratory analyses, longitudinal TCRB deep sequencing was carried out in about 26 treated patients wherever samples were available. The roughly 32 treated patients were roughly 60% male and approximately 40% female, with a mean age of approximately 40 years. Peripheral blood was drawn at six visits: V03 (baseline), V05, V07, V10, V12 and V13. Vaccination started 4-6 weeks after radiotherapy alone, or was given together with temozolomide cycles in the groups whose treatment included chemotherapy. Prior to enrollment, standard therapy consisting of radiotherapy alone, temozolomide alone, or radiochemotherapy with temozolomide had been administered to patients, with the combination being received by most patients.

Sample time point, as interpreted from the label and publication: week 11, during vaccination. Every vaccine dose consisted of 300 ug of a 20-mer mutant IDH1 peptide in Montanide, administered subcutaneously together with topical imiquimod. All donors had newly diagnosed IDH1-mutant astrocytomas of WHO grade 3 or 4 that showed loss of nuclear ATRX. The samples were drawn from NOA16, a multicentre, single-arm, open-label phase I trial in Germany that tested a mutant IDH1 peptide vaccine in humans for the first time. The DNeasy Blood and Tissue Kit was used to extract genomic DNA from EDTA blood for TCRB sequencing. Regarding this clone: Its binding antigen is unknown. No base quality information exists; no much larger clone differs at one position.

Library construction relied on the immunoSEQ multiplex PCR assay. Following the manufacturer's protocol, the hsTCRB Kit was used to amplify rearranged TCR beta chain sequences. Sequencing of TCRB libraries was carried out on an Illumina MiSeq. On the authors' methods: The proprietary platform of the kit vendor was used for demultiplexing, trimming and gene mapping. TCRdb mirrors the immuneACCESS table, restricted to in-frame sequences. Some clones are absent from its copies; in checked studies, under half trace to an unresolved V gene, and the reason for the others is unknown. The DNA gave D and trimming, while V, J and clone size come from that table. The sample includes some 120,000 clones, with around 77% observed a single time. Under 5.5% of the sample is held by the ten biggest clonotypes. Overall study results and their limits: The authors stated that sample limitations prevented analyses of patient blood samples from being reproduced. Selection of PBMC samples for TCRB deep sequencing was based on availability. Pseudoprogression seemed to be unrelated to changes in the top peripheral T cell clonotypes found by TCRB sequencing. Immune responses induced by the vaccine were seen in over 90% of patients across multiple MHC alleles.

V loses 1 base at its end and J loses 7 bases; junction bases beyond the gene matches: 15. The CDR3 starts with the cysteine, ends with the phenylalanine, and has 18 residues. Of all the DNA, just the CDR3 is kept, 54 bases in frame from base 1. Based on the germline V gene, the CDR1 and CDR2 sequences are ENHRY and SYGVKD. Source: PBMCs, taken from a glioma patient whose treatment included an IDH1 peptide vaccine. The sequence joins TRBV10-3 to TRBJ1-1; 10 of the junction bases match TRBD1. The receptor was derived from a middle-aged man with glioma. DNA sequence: TGTGCCATCAGTGAGTGGGAGGGGACAGGGGCTTTGGAAGTTGAAGCTTTCTTT. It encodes CAISEWEGTGALEVEAFF.